This TCR beta chain came from a study of shared clonotypes between healthy human individuals. Per germline, CDR1 SNHLY and CDR2 FYNNEI. Losses at the gene ends were 5 bases for V and 6 bases for J; bases not matched to a gene: 7. This CDR3 region has 16 residues. This clone was seen a few times. This table comes from immunoSEQ multiplex PCR, and its TCRdb copy is limited to in-frame clones, with some not included. The sample shows over 700,000 clones, just under 75% of them seen only once. This receptor was taken from a woman aged 30 to 39 in good health. The chain recombines TRBV2 with TRBJ2-2; 12 nucleotides align to TRBD2. The sequenced sample was memory CD4+ T cells sorted from blood. As to subset: CD45RA-negative fraction. This CDR3 is CASSTRLAGAAGELFF. CDR3 coding DNA: TGTGCCAGCAGTACCCGACTAGCGGGAGCGGCCGGGGAGCTGTTTTTT.